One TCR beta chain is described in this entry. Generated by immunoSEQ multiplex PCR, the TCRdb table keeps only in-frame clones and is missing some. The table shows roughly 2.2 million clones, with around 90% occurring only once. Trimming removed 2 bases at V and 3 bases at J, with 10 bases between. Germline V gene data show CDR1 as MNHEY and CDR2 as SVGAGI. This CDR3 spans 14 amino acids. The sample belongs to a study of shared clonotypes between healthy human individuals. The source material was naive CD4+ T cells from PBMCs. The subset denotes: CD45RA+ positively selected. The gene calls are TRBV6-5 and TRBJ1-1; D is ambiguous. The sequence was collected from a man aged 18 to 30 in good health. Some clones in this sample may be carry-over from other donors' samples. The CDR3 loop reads CASSYTGFYTEAFF. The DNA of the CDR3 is TGTGCCAGCAGTTACACGGGTTTTTACACTGAAGCTTTCTTT.